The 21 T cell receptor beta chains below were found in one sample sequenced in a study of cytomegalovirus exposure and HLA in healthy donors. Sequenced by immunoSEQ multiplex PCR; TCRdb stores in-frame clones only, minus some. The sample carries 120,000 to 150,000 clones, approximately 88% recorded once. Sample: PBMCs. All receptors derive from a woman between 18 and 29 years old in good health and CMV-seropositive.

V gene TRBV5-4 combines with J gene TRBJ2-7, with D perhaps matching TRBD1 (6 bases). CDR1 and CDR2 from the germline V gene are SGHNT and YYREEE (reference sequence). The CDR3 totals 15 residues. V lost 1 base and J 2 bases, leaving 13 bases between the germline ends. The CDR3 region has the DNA TGTGCCAGCAGCTTGAGGGGGACCAGGCCCTACGAGCAGTACTTC. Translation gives CASSLRGTRPYEQYF.

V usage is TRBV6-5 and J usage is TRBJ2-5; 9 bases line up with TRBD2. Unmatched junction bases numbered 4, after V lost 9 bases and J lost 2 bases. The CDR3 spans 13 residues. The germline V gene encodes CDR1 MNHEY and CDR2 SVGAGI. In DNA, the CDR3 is TGTGCCAGTGGGCGGGGGGGGCAAGAGACCCAGTACTTC. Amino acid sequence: CASGRGGQETQYF.

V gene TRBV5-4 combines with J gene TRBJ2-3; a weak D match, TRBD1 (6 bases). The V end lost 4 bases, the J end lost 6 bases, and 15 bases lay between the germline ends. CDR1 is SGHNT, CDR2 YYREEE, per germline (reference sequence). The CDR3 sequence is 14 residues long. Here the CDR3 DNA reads TGTGCCAGCAGCAGATCGGACAGCATTGATACGCAGTATTTT. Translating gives CASSRSDSIDTQYF. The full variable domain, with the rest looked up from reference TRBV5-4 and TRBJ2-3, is ETGVTQSPTHLIKTRGQQVTLRCSSQSGHNTVSWYQQALGQGPQFIFQYYREEENGRGNFPPRFSGLQFPNYSSELNVNALELDDSALYLCASSRSDSIDTQYFGPGTRLTVL.

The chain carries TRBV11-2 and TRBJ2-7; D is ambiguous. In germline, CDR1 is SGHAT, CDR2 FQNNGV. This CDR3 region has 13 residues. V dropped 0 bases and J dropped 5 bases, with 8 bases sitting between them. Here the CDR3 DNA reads TGTGCCAGCAGCTTAGAGGGCTTGCACGAGCAGTACTTC. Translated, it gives CASSLEGLHEQYF.

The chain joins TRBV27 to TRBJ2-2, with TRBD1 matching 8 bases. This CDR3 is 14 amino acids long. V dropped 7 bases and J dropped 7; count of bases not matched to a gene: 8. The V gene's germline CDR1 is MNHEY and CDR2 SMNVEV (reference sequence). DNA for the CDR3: TGTGCCAGCACACGACAGGGGATTGACGGGGAGCTGTTTTTT. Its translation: CASTRQGIDGELFF.

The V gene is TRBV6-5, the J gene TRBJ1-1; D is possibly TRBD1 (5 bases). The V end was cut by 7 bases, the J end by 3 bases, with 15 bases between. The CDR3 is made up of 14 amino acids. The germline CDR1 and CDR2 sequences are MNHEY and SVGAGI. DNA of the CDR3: TGTGCCAGCACCCAACTTCTAGGGGACACTGAAGCTTTCTTT. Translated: CASTQLLGDTEAFF.

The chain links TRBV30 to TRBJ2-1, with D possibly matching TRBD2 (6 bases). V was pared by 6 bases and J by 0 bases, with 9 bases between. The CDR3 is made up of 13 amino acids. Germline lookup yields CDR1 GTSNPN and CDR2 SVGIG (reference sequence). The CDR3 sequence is CACQRASYNEQFF. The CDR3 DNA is TGTGCCTGTCAGCGGGCCTCCTACAATGAGCAGTTCTTC.

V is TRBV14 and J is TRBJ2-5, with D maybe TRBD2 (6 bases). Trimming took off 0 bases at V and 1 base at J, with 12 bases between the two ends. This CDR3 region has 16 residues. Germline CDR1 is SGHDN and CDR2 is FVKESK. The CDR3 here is CASSQDGSGPQETQYF. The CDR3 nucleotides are TGTGCCAGCAGCCAAGATGGTAGCGGCCCCCAAGAGACCCAGTACTTC. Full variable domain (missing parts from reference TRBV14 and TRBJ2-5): EAGVTQFPSHSVIEKGQTVTLRCDPISGHDNLYWYRRVMGKEIKFLLHFVKESKQDESGMPNNRFLAERTGGTYSTLKVQPAELEDSGVYFCASSQDGSGPQETQYFGPGTRLLVL.

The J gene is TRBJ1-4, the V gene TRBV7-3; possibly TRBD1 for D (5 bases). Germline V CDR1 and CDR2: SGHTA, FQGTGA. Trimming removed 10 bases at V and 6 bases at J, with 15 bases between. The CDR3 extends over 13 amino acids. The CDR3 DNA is TGTGCCAACTATAAGGGGTCGGATGAAAAACTGTTTTTT. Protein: CANYKGSDEKLFF. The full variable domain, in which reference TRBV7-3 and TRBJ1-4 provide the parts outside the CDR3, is GAGVSQTPSNKVTEKGKYVELRCDPISGHTALYWYRQSLGQGPEFLIYFQGTGAADDSGLPNDRFFAVRPEGSVSTLKIQRTERGDSAVYLCANYKGSDEKLFFGSGTQLSVL.

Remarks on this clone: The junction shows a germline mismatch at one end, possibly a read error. CDR3 sequence: CARSGARGYF. DNA of the CDR3: TGTGCCCGGAGCGGGGCGCGGGGGTATTTT. This chain uses TRBV30 with TRBJ2-3; 7 positions match TRBD2. There are 10 residues in the CDR3. Germline V lookup: CDR1 GTSNPN, CDR2 SVGIG (reference sequence).

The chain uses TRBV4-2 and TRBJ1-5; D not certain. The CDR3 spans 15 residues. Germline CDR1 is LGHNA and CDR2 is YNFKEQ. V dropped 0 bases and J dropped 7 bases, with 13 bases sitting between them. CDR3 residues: CASSQDVGVRQPQHF. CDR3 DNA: TGTGCCAGCAGCCAAGATGTAGGTGTCAGGCAGCCCCAGCATTTT.

The CDR3 region is CASSEKDGTHGNTIYF. The CDR3 DNA follows: TGTGCCAGCAGTGAAAAAGACGGGACACATGGAAACACCATATATTTT. The rearrangement uses TRBV6-1 and TRBJ1-3; perhaps TRBD1 as D (6 bases). Germline values: CDR1 MNHNS, CDR2 SASEGT. Trimming cost V 2 bases and J 3 bases, with 14 bases left between them. The CDR3 runs to 16 residues.

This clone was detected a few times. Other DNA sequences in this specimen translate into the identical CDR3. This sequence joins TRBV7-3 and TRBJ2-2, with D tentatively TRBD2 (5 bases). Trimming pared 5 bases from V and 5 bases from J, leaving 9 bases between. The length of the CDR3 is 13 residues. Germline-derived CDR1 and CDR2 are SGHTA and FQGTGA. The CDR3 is CASSPRGTGELFF. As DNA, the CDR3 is TGTGCCAGCAGCCCCCGCGGGACCGGGGAGCTGTTTTTT.

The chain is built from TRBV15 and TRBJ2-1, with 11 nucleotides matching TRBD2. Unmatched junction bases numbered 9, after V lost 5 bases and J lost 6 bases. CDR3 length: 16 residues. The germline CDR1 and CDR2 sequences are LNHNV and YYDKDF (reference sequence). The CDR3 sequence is CATSLSTSGTVNEQFF. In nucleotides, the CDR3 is TGTGCCACCAGCTTATCGACTAGCGGGACAGTCAATGAGCAGTTCTTC. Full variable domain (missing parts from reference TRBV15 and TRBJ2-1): DAMVIQNPRYQVTQFGKPVTLSCSQTLNHNVMYWYQQKSSQAPKLLFHYYDKDFNNEADTPDNFQSRRPNTSFCFLDIRSPGLGDTAMYLCATSLSTSGTVNEQFFGPGTRLTVL.

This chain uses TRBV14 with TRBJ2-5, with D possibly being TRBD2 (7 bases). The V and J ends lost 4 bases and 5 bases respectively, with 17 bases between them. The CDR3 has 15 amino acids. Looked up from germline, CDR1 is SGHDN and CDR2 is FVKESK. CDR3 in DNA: TGTGCCAGCAGCCCCTACCGGGGGGCGGGGGAGACCCAGTACTTC. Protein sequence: CASSPYRGAGETQYF.

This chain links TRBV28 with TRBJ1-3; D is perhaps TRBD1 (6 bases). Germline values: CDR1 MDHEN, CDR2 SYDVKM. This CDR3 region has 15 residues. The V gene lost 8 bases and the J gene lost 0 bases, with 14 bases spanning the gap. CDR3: CASYEQGLSGNTIYF. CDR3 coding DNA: TGTGCCAGCTACGAACAGGGCCTCTCTGGAAACACCATATATTTT.

CDR3 in amino acids: CASSYSTGAYEQYF. CDR3 nucleotide sequence: TGTGCCAGCAGTTACTCAACCGGGGCCTACGAGCAGTACTTC. This rearrangement joins TRBV6-5 to TRBJ2-7; TRBD2 might be the D (5 bases). V was pared by 0 bases and J by 2 bases, with 8 bases between. The germline V gene encodes CDR1 MNHEY and CDR2 SVGAGI. The CDR3 totals 14 residues.

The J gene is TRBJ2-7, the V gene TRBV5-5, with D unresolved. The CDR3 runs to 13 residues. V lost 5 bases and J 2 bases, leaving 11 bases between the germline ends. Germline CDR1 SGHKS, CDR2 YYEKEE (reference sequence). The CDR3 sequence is CASSSVEAYEQYF. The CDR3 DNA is TGTGCCAGCAGTTCCGTAGAAGCCTACGAGCAGTACTTC.

The CDR3 here is CAWSRDRVHQPQHF. CDR3 DNA: TGTGCCTGGAGCCGGGACAGGGTCCATCAGCCCCAGCATTTT. The chain uses TRBV30 and TRBJ1-5; 9 nucleotides align to TRBD1. V was clipped by 3 bases and J by 5 bases; unmatched bases: 5. Germline CDR1 is GTSNPN and CDR2 is SVGIG (reference sequence). CDR3 length: 14 amino acids.

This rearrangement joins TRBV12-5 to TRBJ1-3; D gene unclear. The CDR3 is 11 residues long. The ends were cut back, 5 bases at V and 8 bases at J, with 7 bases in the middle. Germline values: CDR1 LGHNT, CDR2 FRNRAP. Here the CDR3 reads CASGIAYTIYF. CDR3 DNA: TGTGCTAGTGGTATAGCATACACCATATATTTT.

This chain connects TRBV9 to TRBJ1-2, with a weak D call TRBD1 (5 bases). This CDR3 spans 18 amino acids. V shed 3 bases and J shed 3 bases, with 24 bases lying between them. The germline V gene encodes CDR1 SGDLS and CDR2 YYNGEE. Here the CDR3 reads CASSALPVGGKSDYGYTF. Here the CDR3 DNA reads TGTGCCAGCAGCGCTCTCCCGGTGGGGGGAAAAAGTGACTATGGCTACACCTTC. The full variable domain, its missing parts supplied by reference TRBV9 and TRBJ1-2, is DSGVTQTPKHLITATGQRVTLRCSPRSGDLSVYWYQQSLDQGLQFLIQYYNGEERAKGNILERFSAQQFPDLHSELNLSSLELGDSALYFCASSALPVGGKSDYGYTFGSGTRLTVV.